This T cell receptor beta chain was found in a study of technical replicates of blood from a handful of donors. The protocol was immunoSEQ multiplex PCR, while the TCRdb copy is restricted to in-frame clones and leaves out a portion. The repertoire holds about 61,000 clones, with about 97% as singletons. V dropped 3 bases and J dropped 3; count of bases not matched to a gene: 6. In germline, CDR1 is KGHSH, CDR2 LQKENI. The CDR3 extends over 15 amino acids. The sequencing sample was made of T cells isolated from PBMCs. The receptor comes from a human donor in good health. This chain uses TRBV18 with TRBJ1-1, with 8 bases identical to TRBD1. CDR3 loop: CASSPRTGRDTEAFF. Written as DNA, the CDR3 is TGTGCCAGCTCACCCCGGACAGGGAGGGACACTGAAGCTTTCTTT.